The sample holds a few counts of the clone carrying this TCR beta chain. Its target is not known. The CDR3 loop spans 12 amino acids. The V gene's germline CDR1 is GTSNPN and CDR2 SVGIG (reference sequence). Trimming removed 8 bases from V and 4 bases from J; junction bases left unmatched: 8. For TCR beta, libraries came from iRepertoire HTBI primers and Arm-PCR of CDR3 regions. TCRdb itself ran the multiplex PCR reads through MiXCR, one entry per CDR3 protein. The table records around 460,000 distinct CDR3 sequences, approximately 14% of them present only once. Noted time point: newly diagnosed GD, antithyroid drugs for less than 3 months. RNA from PBMCs was the source of the TCR library. The patient group derived from an endocrinology department in Xi'an, China. This sample stems from a study of regulatory T cells in long-lasting Graves disease. Notes on the study in general: Rather than thyroid tissue, only peripheral blood underwent study. Whereas about 870 public clonotypes were shared by new patients, persistent patients shared more, at a few thousand.

These data also featured in a second study, about T cells in Graves' hyperthyroidism and ophthalmopathy. That publication notes: The primer set for the first-round RT-PCR of the TCR CDR3 was HTBI.

Sequencing used peripheral blood mononuclear cells (PBMCs), obtained at new diagnosis, from a patient treated with antithyroid drugs. This chain uses TRBV30 with TRBJ2-7, with 7 bases identical to TRBD1. The source is a woman between 45 and 65 years old with Graves disease. CDR3 loop: CAVGQYSYEQYF. CDR3 sequence (DNA): TGTGCCGTGGGACAGTATTCATACGAGCAGTACTTC.